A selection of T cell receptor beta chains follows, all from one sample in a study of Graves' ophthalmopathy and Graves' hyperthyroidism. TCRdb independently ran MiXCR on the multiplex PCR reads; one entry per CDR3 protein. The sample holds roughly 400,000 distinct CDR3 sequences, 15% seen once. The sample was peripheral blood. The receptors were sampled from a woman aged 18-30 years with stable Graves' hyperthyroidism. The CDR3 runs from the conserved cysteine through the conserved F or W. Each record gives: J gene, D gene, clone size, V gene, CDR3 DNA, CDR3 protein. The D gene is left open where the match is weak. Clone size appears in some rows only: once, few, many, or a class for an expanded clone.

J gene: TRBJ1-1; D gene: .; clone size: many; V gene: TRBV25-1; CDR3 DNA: TGTGCCAGCAGCACGCCCAGGGCAGGGCACACTGAAGCTTTCTTT; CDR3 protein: CASSTPRAGHTEAFF
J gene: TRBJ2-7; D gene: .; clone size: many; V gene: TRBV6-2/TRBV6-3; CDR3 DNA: TGTGCCAGCAGCCGGGCTCCTTGGGAGCAGTACTTC; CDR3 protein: CASSRAPWEQYF
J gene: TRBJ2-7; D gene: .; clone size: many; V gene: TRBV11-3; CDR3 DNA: TGTGCCAGCGGTCATTCGACCTACGAGCAGTACTTC; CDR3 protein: CASGHSTYEQYF
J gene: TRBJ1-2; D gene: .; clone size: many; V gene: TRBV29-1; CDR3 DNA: TGCAGCGTTGAGGCCGGGAACTATGGCTACACCTTC; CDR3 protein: CSVEAGNYGYTF
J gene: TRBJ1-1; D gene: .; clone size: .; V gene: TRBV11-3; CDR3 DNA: TGTGCCAGCAGCTTAAATCTATCGGCCCACGAACCGAACACTGAAGCTTTCTTT; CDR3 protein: CASSLNLSAHEPNTEAFF
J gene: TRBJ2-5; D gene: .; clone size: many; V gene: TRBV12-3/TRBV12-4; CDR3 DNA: TGTGCCAGCAGTTTTGATACTAGGGAGACCCAGTACTTC; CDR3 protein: CASSFDTRETQYF
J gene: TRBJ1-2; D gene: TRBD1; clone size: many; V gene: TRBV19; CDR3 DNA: TGTGCCAGTATGCCCCATGAAACAGGGGGCTATGGCTACACCTTC; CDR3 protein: CASMPHETGGYGYTF
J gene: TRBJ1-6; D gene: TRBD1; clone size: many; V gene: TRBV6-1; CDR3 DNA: TGTGCCAGCAGTCTTAAGTTTGACAGGGGGAATGATTCACCCCTCCACTTT; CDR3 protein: CASSLKFDRGNDSPLHF
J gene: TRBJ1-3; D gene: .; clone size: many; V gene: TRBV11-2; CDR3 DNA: TGTGCCAGCAGCCCCCGGGACTCCTTCTCTGGAAACACCATATATTTT; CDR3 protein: CASSPRDSFSGNTIYF
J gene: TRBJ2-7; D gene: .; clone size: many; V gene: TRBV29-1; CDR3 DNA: TGCAGCGTTTCCGGGGCCTACTCCTACGAGCAGTACTTC; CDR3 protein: CSVSGAYSYEQYF
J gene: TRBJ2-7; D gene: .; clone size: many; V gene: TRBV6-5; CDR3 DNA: TGTGCCAGCAGTCTACAGGTGGACGTCTGGAACGAGCAGTACTTC; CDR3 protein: CASSLQVDVWNEQYF
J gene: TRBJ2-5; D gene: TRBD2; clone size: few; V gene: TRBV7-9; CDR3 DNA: TGTGCCAGCACCCTCCGGGAGGGGCCCCCAGAGACCCAGTACTTC; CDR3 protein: CASTLREGPPETQYF
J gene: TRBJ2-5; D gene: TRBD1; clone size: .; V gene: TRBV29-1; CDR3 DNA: TGCAGCGTTGAAGGGACAGGCCTTGGGGAGACCCAGTACTTC; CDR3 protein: CSVEGTGLGETQYF
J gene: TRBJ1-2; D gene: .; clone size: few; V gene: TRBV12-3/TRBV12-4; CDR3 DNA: TGTGCCAGCACTCTAAAGTGGGGGAAGGCTGGCTACACCTTC; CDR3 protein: CASTLKWGKAGYTF
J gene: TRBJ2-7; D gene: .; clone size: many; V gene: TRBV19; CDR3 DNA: TGTGCCAGTAGTTTAAATCGCCCCGGGACACAACACTACGAGCAGTACTTC; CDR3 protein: CASSLNRPGTQHYEQYF
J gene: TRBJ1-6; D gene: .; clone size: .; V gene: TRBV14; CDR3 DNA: TGTGCCAGCAGCCAAGGGGGGAATAATTCACCCCTCCACTTT; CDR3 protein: CASSQGGNNSPLHF
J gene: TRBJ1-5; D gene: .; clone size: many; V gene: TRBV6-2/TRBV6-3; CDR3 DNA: TGTGCCAGCAGTTATCGGATACAAAGAGGCGCTAGCTCCAATCAGCCCCAGCATTTT; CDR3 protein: CASSYRIQRGASSNQPQHF
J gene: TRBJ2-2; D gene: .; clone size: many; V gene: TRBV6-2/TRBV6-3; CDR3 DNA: TGTGCCAGCCTCGCCGCAGGAACCACCGGGGAGCTGTTTTTT; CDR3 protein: CASLAAGTTGELFF
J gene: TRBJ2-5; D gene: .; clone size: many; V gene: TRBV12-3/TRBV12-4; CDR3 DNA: TGTGCCAGCAGTTTAGCAGGGAGCTCTGCGACCCAGTACTTC; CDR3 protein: CASSLAGSSATQYF
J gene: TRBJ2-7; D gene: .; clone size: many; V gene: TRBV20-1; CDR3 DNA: TGCAGTGCTAGAGATCGCAGTCCGGGCGAGCAGTACTTC; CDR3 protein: CSARDRSPGEQYF
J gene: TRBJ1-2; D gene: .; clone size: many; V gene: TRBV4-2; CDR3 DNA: TGTGCCAGCAGCCACGCCGGGACACCATTAGCTAACTATGGCTACACCTTC; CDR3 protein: CASSHAGTPLANYGYTF
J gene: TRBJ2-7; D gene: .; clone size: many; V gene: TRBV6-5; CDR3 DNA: TGTGCCAGCAGTTATTCGGCTAGTTACGAGCAGTACTTC; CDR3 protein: CASSYSASYEQYF
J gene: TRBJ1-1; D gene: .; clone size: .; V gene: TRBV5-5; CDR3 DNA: TGTGCCAGCAAGTCCGGGGGGCTAACGGAGACTGAAGCTTTCTTT; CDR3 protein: CASKSGGLTETEAFF
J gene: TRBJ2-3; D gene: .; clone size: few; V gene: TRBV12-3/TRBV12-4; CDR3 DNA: TGTGCCAGCAGTCAGGTTTCTACGGGTACGCAGTATTTT; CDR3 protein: CASSQVSTGTQYF
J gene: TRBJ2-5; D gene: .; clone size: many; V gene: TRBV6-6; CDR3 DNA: TGTGCCAGCAGTTACGCATCCGGGGCCCGGGCGCAAGTAGGGTACCAAGAGACCCAGTACTTC; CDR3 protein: CASSYASGARAQVGYQETQYF
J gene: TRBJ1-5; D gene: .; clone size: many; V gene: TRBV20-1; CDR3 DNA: TGCAGTGCTAGAAAGGACGGGCAATCGCCCCAGCATTTT; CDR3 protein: CSARKDGQSPQHF
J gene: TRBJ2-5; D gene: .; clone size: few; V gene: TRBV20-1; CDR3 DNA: TGCAGTGCTACCGGGCCGGCGGAGACCCAGTACTTC; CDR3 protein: CSATGPAETQYF
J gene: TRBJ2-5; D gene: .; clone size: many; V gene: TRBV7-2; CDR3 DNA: TGTGCCAGCAGCTTAGCCAGGGGTTGGCAAGAGACCCAGTACTTC; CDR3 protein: CASSLARGWQETQYF
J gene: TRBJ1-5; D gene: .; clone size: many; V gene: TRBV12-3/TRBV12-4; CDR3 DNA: TGTGCCAGCGGGGCTTGGGATCAGCCCCAGCATTTT; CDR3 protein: CASGAWDQPQHF
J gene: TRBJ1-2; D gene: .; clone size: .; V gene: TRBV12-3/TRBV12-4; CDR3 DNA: TGTGCCAGCCTGGGGGTTCGGGGCTACACCTTC; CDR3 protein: CASLGVRGYTF
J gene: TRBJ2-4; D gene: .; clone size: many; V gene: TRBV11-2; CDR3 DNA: TGTGCCAGCAGCTCCATACGGGACGGTAAAAACATTCAGTACTTC; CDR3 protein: CASSSIRDGKNIQYF
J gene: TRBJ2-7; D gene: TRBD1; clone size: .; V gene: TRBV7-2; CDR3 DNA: TGTGCCAGCAGCTTATTGGGGACAGGGCTCTACGAGCAGTACTTC; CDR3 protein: CASSLLGTGLYEQYF
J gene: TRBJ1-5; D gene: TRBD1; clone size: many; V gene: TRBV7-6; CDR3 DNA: TGTGCCAGCAGCTTAGGAGGGGGCAGTCAGCCCCAGCATTTT; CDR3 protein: CASSLGGGSQPQHF
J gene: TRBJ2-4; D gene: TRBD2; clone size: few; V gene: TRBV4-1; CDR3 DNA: TGCGCCAGCAGCCAAGGACTAGCGGGGGGGCCGACCAAAAACATTCAGTACTTC; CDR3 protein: CASSQGLAGGPTKNIQYF
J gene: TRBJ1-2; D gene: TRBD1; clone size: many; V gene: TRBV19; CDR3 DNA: TGTGCCAGTAGTATGTCGGGACAGGGGTACTATGGCTACACCTTC; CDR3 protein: CASSMSGQGYYGYTF
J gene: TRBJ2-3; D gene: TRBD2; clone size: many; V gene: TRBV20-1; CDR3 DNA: TGCAGTGCTAGACCTCCTAGCGGGGGGGCATCGGATACGCAGTATTTT; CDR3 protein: CSARPPSGGASDTQYF
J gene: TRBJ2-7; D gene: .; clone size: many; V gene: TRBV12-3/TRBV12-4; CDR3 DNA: TGTGCCAGCAGGGCGGACAGCTCCTACGAGCAGTACTTC; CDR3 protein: CASRADSSYEQYF
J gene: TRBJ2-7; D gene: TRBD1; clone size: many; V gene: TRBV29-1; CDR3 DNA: TGCAGCGTGGGGGACAGGACCTACGAGCAGTACTTC; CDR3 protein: CSVGDRTYEQYF
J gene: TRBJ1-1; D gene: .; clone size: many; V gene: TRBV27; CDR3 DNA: TGTGCCAGCAGTTTAGGAGAGAACACTGAAGCTTTCTTT; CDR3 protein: CASSLGENTEAFF
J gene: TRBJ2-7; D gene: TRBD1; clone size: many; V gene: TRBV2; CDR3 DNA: TGTGCCAGCAGTGAGTTCTTGGACAGGGCAGACTTC; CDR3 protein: CASSEFLDRADF
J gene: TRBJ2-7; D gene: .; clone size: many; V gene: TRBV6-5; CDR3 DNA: TGTGCCAGCACAACAGGGTCCCTCTACGAGCAGTACTTC; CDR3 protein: CASTTGSLYEQYF